The rows below give T cell receptor beta chains drawn from one sample of a study of human T cells and chemical hapten exposure. TCRdb recomputed calls from the RACE reads with MiXCR, one row per CDR3 protein. Among about 64,000 distinct CDR3 sequences listed, roughly 11% were seen once. This specimen was whole blood, taken in connection with sensitization to the hapten diphenylcyclopropenone (DPC). The receptors were sampled from a woman aged 25-40 years with alopecia areata. Some clones in this sample may be carry-over from other donors' samples. The CDR3 runs from the conserved cysteine through the conserved F or W. D genes are given only for firm matches. Clone size is not always given. Where it is, it says once, few, many or a class for expanded clones.

D | J | size | V | CDR3 | DNA
- | TRBJ2-3 | many | TRBV21-1 | CASSNTSPPGQGREARTDTQYF | TGTGCCAGCAGCAACACCTCCCCACCGGGACAGGGTAGGGAGGCTAGAACAGATACGCAGTATTTT
TRBD2 | TRBJ2-7 | few | TRBV6-5 | CASRPTGTSGGPEQYF | TGTGCCAGCAGACCTACCGGGACTAGCGGGGGCCCCGAGCAGTACTTC
TRBD1 | TRBJ1-1 | few | TRBV5-3 | CARSPGQMNTEAFF | TGTGCCAGAAGCCCGGGACAGATGAACACTGAAGCTTTCTTT
TRBD1 | TRBJ1-6 | many | TRBV6-2/TRBV6-3 | CASSNPGGLNSPLHF | TGTGCCAGCAGCAACCCAGGGGGCCTTAATTCACCCCTCCACTTT
- | TRBJ2-7 | - | TRBV4-3 | CASSQDTENYEQYF | TGCGCCAGCAGCCAAGATACAGAGAACTACGAGCAGTACTTC
- | TRBJ1-5 | few | TRBV18 | CASSPYRSNQPQHF | TGTGCCAGCTCACCGTATCGATCTAATCAGCCCCAGCATTTT
- | TRBJ2-3 | few | TRBV18 | CASSPGGDHTDTQYF | TGTGCCAGCTCACCGGGAGGAGACCACACAGATACGCAGTATTTT
- | TRBJ1-6 | many | TRBV4-3 | CASSQDTLKALHF | TGCGCCAGCAGCCAAGACACGTTGAAGGCCCTCCACTTT
TRBD1 | TRBJ1-2 | many | TRBV4-3 | CASSRAGQGWYGYTF | TGCGCCAGCAGCCGAGCCGGACAGGGTTGGTATGGCTACACCTTC
TRBD2 | TRBJ2-7 | few | TRBV5-4 | CASSLFRGSGSNEQYF | TGTGCCAGCAGCTTATTCAGAGGTAGCGGGAGTAATGAGCAGTACTTC
- | TRBJ2-1 | many | TRBV4-3 | CASSQKASVEQFF | TGCGCCAGCAGCCAGAAGGCTTCTGTTGAGCAGTTCTTC
- | TRBJ1-1 | many | TRBV18 | CASSPQGYTEAFF | TGTGCCAGCTCACCACAGGGGTACACTGAAGCTTTCTTT
TRBD1 | TRBJ1-2 | many | TRBV6-5 | CASSYRTGDASNYGYTF | TGTGCCAGCAGTTACCGGACAGGGGATGCGAGTAACTATGGCTACACCTTC
TRBD1 | TRBJ2-2 | many | TRBV7-3 | CASSDSGTGRLPERELFF | TGTGCCAGCAGCGACTCCGGGACAGGACGTTTGCCGGAAAGGGAGCTGTTTTTT
- | TRBJ2-7 | - | TRBV4-2 | CASSSPPGGHTYEQYF | TGTGCCAGCAGTTCCCCCCCTGGGGGACACACCTACGAGCAGTACTTC
TRBD2 | TRBJ2-1 | many | TRBV5-1 | CASSLDAGGLGRNEQFF | TGCGCCAGCAGCTTGGATGCGGGGGGGCTAGGGCGCAATGAGCAGTTCTTC
- | TRBJ1-2 | - | TRBV10-3 | CAISESGGGVVDYGYTF | TGTGCCATCAGTGAGTCGGGTGGAGGGGTAGTTGACTATGGCTACACCTTC
- | TRBJ2-7 | many | TRBV3-1 | CASSQQGGGYEQYF | TGTGCCAGCAGCCAGCAGGGGGGAGGGTACGAGCAGTACTTC
TRBD2 | TRBJ2-1 | few | TRBV19 | CASSVTGTSGYNEQFF | TGTGCCAGTAGTGTGACCGGGACTAGCGGTTACAATGAGCAGTTCTTC
TRBD1 | TRBJ2-5 | - | TRBV15 | CATSNRGMETQYF | TGTGCCACCAGCAACAGGGGGATGGAGACCCAGTACTTC
- | TRBJ2-4 | many | TRBV5-6 | CASSKSGRGIQYF | TGTGCCAGCAGCAAATCAGGGCGAGGCATTCAGTACTTC
TRBD1 | TRBJ2-5 | many | TRBV12-3/TRBV12-4 | CASSSRDRGQETQYF | TGTGCCAGCAGCAGCCGGGACAGGGGCCAAGAGACCCAGTACTTC
TRBD2 | TRBJ2-7 | - | TRBV28 | CASSPETSGGPYEQYF | TGTGCCAGCAGTCCTGAGACTAGCGGGGGACCCTACGAGCAGTACTTC
- | TRBJ2-3 | few | TRBV11-2 | CASSLDGDTQYF | TGTGCCAGCAGCTTAGACGGGGATACGCAGTATTTT
- | TRBJ1-1 | many | TRBV12-5 | CASGLVLRTELRPEAFF | TGTGCTAGTGGTTTGGTACTAAGGACAGAGCTACGTCCTGAAGCTTTCTTT
- | TRBJ1-2 | many | TRBV6-6 | CASSDSYYGYTF | TGTGCCAGCAGCGACAGTTACTATGGCTACACCTTC
TRBD1 | TRBJ2-3 | few | TRBV28 | CASSLGQATDTQYF | TGTGCCAGCAGTTTAGGACAGGCCACAGATACGCAGTATTTT
- | TRBJ1-2 | few | TRBV18 | CASSPPGNYGYTF | TGTGCCAGCTCACCTCCGGGTAACTATGGCTACACCTTC
- | TRBJ1-3 | many | TRBV10-3 | CAIRDPAGGNTIYF | TGTGCCATCAGAGATCCGGCGGGTGGAAACACCATATATTTT
- | TRBJ1-1 | - | TRBV5-4 | CASSLRLGDTEAFF | TGTGCCAGCAGCTTGAGACTGGGGGACACTGAAGCTTTCTTT
- | TRBJ1-1 | many | TRBV9 | CASSVDGRYTEAFF | TGTGCCAGCAGCGTAGATGGCAGGTACACTGAAGCTTTCTTT
- | TRBJ1-5 | many | TRBV29-1 | CSVGGGGNQPQHF | TGCAGCGTTGGGGGAGGAGGCAATCAGCCCCAGCATTTT
- | TRBJ2-5 | many | TRBV7-6 | CASSPRNGKETQYF | TGTGCCAGCAGCCCCAGAAATGGGAAAGAGACCCAGTACTTC
- | TRBJ2-3 | many | TRBV7-6 | CASSLVVGGTAGTQYF | TGTGCCAGCAGCTTAGTCGTGGGGGGCACCGCGGGTACGCAGTATTTT
- | TRBJ2-7 | few | TRBV11-3 | CASSLDSGYEQYF | TGTGCCAGCAGCTTAGACAGTGGATACGAGCAGTACTTC
- | TRBJ2-7 | - | TRBV6-2/TRBV6-3 | CATHGGRVSEQYF | TGTGCCACCCATGGAGGGAGAGTCTCCGAGCAGTACTTC
TRBD1 | TRBJ2-7 | - | TRBV29-1 | CSARTGGVYEQYF | TGCAGCGCCCGGACAGGGGGGGTCTACGAGCAGTACTTC
- | TRBJ2-3 | - | TRBV12-5 | CASATPGSLSPTDTQYF | TGTGCTAGTGCCACCCCCGGATCTCTCTCCCCCACAGATACGCAGTATTTT
- | TRBJ2-7 | - | TRBV28 | CASSSAGTLSYEQYF | TGTGCCAGCAGTTCTGCCGGGACACTTTCCTACGAGCAGTACTTC
- | TRBJ2-3 | few | TRBV20-1 | CSACGTIDGMSTDTQYF | TGCAGTGCTTGCGGAACAATCGACGGAATGAGCACAGATACGCAGTATTTT
- | TRBJ1-1 | - | TRBV20-1 | CSARDRRRGYTEAFF | TGCAGTGCTAGAGATCGGAGAAGGGGCTACACTGAAGCTTTCTTT
- | TRBJ2-4 | - | TRBV7-9 | CASSFVPSDKNIQYF | TGTGCCAGCAGCTTTGTACCCTCGGACAAAAACATTCAGTACTTC
TRBD2 | TRBJ2-3 | - | TRBV11-1 | CASSTFTSGSTDTQYF | TGTGCCAGCAGCACATTTACTAGCGGTAGCACAGATACGCAGTATTTT